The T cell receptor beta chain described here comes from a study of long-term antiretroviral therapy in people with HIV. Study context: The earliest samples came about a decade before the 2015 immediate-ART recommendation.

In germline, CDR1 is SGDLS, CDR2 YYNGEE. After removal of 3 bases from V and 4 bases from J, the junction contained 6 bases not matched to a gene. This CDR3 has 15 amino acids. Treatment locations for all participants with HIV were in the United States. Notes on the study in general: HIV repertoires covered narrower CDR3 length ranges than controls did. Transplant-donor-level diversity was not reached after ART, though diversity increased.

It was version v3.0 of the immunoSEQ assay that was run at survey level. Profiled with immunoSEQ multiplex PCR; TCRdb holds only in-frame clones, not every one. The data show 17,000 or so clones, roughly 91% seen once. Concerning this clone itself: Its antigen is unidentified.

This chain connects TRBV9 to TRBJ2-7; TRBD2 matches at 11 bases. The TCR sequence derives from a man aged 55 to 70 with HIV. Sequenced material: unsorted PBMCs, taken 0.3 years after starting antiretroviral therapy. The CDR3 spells CASSEGLAGMYEQYF. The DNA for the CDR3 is TGTGCCAGCAGCGAAGGACTAGCGGGTATGTACGAGCAGTACTTC.